Listed below are T cell receptor beta chains from one sample, sequenced in a study of healthy donors' naive CD4 and CD8 T cells. Each CDR3 protein is one row after TCRdb ran MiXCR on the reads. The sample lists some 190,000 distinct CDR3 sequences, around 80% occurring once. Input material: naive CD4+ and CD8+ T cells sorted from blood, pooled from several donors. These receptors came from a pool of human donors in good health; the sample pools cells from several healthy donors. CDR3s include the opening cysteine and the closing phenylalanine or tryptophan. A D gene is named only where the DNA matches it firmly. Only some rows state a clone size, as once, few, many or a class for expanded clones.

d_call v_call clone_size cdr3_aa
. TRBV7-8 . CASRTPMNYEQYF
TRBD1 TRBV29-1 . CSGTGEQETQYF
. TRBV7-9 . CASSLLRDEQYF
. TRBV30 once CAWSVHGGLSYNEQFF
TRBD1 TRBV27 . CASSLSWTGGTLHF
TRBD2 TRBV10-3 . CAISEATSGRAETQYF
TRBD2 TRBV29-1 . CSVVPIAGVEQYF
TRBD1 TRBV29-1 . CSVTPGGSYEQYF
. TRBV19 . CASRKTENTEAFF
. TRBV12-3/TRBV12-4 few CASSSRPGLRGVGTNYGYTF
TRBD2 TRBV19 . CASSIDPQREGYNEQFF
TRBD2 TRBV6-5 . CASTLAGESETQYF
. TRBV10-3 . CAISESEGANSPLHF
. TRBV19 once CASSIPRTSRETQYF
. TRBV6-2/TRBV6-3 . CASSYFPGPNEQFF
. TRBV24-1 . CATSARGSGFTDTQYF
. TRBV29-1 . CSVDPSGRRNTIYF
. TRBV7-6 . CASSPGRENTEAFF
. TRBV6-6 . CAGGPGNTIYF
TRBD1 TRBV29-1 . CSVGPGGFDQPQHF
. TRBV29-1 . CSVERDRSYNEQFF
. TRBV30 . CAWSAAYEQYF
. TRBV5-4 . CASTRVGGARVSYGYTF
. TRBV29-1 . CSVRASGNNEQFF
. TRBV11-1 few CASSDLPGKGNEQFF
. TRBV12-3/TRBV12-4 . CASGPGAVNTGELFF
. TRBV20-1 . CSAFNREAYGYTF
TRBD1 TRBV29-1 . CSVTQGARGEAFF
. TRBV6-5 . CASSYGPSGLPYSKGYNEQFF
TRBD1 TRBV6-5 . CASSYGPGQQETQYF
. TRBV11-2 . CASSFEFYEQYF
. TRBV6-1 few CASSEKTGLDIQYF
. TRBV15 . CATSRKQTWGYNEQFF
TRBD1 TRBV6-5 . CASDRDSYEQYF
. TRBV5-4 few CASSKRGNTEAFF
TRBD2 TRBV18 . CASSPIAGEWYIQYF
TRBD1 TRBV5-5 . CASTQPPGGETQYF
TRBD1 TRBV5-6 . CASSLGRQGRHYGYTF
TRBD1 TRBV5-1 . CASSQGQTEAFF
. TRBV27 . CASSFKAAYEQYF
. TRBV6-5 . CASSYSNRNTGELFF
. TRBV19 few CASSIDANTNYGYTF